The 24 T cell receptor beta chains presented below share a single source sample, sequenced in a study of blood T cell repertoires in COVID-19. Produced via immunoSEQ multiplex PCR; TCRdb's table is partial and in-frame only. The profile shows around 91,000 clones, 70% to 90% of them singletons. Sequencing was done on a sample of peripheral blood. The receptors derive from a human donor in a cohort sampled during active COVID-19.

The V gene is TRBV5-1, the J gene TRBJ2-7; 11 bases are a match to TRBD1. This CDR3 has 15 amino acids. Per germline, CDR1 SGHRS and CDR2 YFSETQ. J gave up 7 bases and V 4 bases, and 10 bases lay outside the gene matches. CDR3 coding DNA: TGCGCCAGCAGCCCTGGACAGGGGGCCCTCTGGGAGCAGTACTTC. It yields the protein CASSPGQGALWEQYF.

The chain joins TRBV7-3 to TRBJ2-3, with 7 bases that match TRBD2. CDR3 length: 16 residues. The J segment lost 0 bases and the V segment lost 6 bases, leaving 9 bases of the junction unmatched. In germline, CDR1 is SGHTA, CDR2 FQGTGA. CDR3 sequence reads: CASSPQGLPSTDTQYF. CDR3 in DNA: TGTGCCAGCAGTCCTCAGGGACTACCAAGCACAGATACGCAGTATTTT.

This clone has only a few counts. The chain links TRBV5-8 to TRBJ2-7, with D possibly TRBD1 on 6 matching bases. CDR1 and CDR2 (germline): SGHTS, YDEGEE. V dropped 4 bases and J dropped 0 bases, with 17 bases sitting between them. This CDR3 has 16 residues. The CDR3 DNA follows: TGTGCCAGCAGCCCGAGACAGGTCTCCAGCTCCTACGAGCAGTACTTC. As protein: CASSPRQVSSSYEQYF.

The V gene is TRBV7-9, the J gene TRBJ2-7; D possibly corresponds to TRBD1 (5 bases). Germline V gene sequence: CDR1 SEHNR, CDR2 FQNEAQ (reference sequence). V lost 6 bases and J 0 bases, leaving 9 bases between the germline ends. The CDR3 sequence is 13 residues long. The CDR3 DNA is TGTGCCAGCAGGGACACACACTCCTACGAGCAGTACTTC. Its protein product is CASRDTHSYEQYF.

V usage is TRBV5-6 and J usage is TRBJ2-1; D is perhaps TRBD2 (5 bases). This CDR3 has 16 amino acids. Germline CDR1 is SGHDT and CDR2 is YYEEEE. V gave up 6 bases and J gave up 0 bases, with 16 bases separating them. CDR3 residues: CASKPRGWGSYNEQFF. For the CDR3, the DNA is TGTGCCAGCAAGCCCCGGGGATGGGGCTCCTACAATGAGCAGTTCTTC.

Remarks on this clone: Sequence at one end of the junction differs from germline and may be a read error. The gene calls are TRBV9 and TRBJ2-2; perhaps TRBD1 as D (5 bases). The CDR3 contains 15 residues. Germline loops: CDR1 SGDLS, CDR2 YYNGEE. The CDR3 sequence: CASSSGAEDTRELFF. The CDR3 DNA sequence: TGTGCCAGCAGCTCCGGAGCTGAGGACACCCGGGAGCTGTTTTTT.

V gene TRBV2 combines with J gene TRBJ2-3; D perhaps matches TRBD2 (6 bases). Looked up from germline, CDR1 is SNHLY and CDR2 is FYNNEI. This CDR3 is built from 14 residues. The V end was cut by 3 bases, the J end by 6 bases, with 13 bases between. The CDR3 DNA sequence: TGTGCCAGCAGTGATCTCGGGGGTTCGGATACGCAGTATTTT. Protein sequence: CASSDLGGSDTQYF.

The chain joins TRBV10-3 to TRBJ2-7, with 7 nucleotides matching TRBD2. The CDR3 runs 11 residues. Germline V gene lookup returns CDR1 ENHRY and CDR2 SYGVKD. Trimming cost V 8 bases and J 3 bases; bases outside gene matches: 1. The CDR3, as DNA: TGTGCCATCGGGGGGGGCTACGAGCAGTACTTC. Its protein is CAIGGGYEQYF.

V gene TRBV6-5 combines with J gene TRBJ2-3; a possible D gene is TRBD2 (7 bases). The CDR3 is 15 amino acids. V lost 5 bases and J lost 5, with 17 bases in between. In germline, CDR1 is MNHEY, CDR2 SVGAGI. The CDR3 coding sequence is TGTGCCAGCAGTAGGGGGGGACTCAGTGGAGATACGCAGTATTTT. Translating it yields CASSRGGLSGDTQYF.

The chain has TRBV12-3 or TRBV12-4 and TRBJ1-1; D is undetermined. This CDR3 contains 13 residues. V was cut by 1 base and J by 2 bases, with 5 bases left in between. CDR3 coding DNA: TGTGCCAGCAGTTTAGGACACAACACTGAAGCTTTCTTT. Translation gives CASSLGHNTEAFF.

This chain links TRBV4-2 with TRBJ1-1; D is unresolved. Germline CDR1 LGHNA, CDR2 YNFKEQ. V lost 6 bases, J lost 0 bases, and 14 bases lay in between. CDR3 length: 15 amino acids. CDR3 DNA sequence: TGTGCCAGCAGTGTGGCCGGGAGCCTGAACACTGAAGCTTTCTTT. Encoded protein: CASSVAGSLNTEAFF.

The chain couples TRBV7-2 to TRBJ2-5; D is possibly TRBD1 (5 bases). The CDR3 is made up of 15 amino acids. Trimming left V 0 bases short and J 1 base short, with 9 bases between. Germline loops: CDR1 SGHTA, CDR2 FQGNSA. The CDR3 coding sequence is TGTGCCAGCAGCTTAGCGGGAACAGGCCAAGAGACCCAGTACTTC. Translated: CASSLAGTGQETQYF.

The rearrangement links TRBV6-2 or TRBV6-3 to TRBJ2-7, with 12 bases lining up with TRBD1. The CDR3 is 15 amino acids. The trim removed 4 bases at V and 5 bases at J, leaving 6 bases unmatched. Germline V gene data show CDR1 as MNHEY and CDR2 as SVGEGT. Here the CDR3 reads CASSSPGQGAHEQYF. The CDR3 bases are TGTGCCAGCAGTTCTCCGGGACAGGGGGCCCACGAGCAGTACTTC.

J is TRBJ1-4 and V is TRBV9; TRBD1 might be the D (6 bases). The V end lost 4 bases, the J end lost 9 bases, and 25 bases lay between the germline ends. The CDR3 has 17 amino acids. Germline-derived CDR1 and CDR2 are SGDLS and YYNGEE. The CDR3 loop is CASSSNLEGFGGKKLFF. The CDR3 DNA reads as TGTGCCAGCAGCTCAAATCTTGAGGGGTTTGGGGGCAAAAAACTGTTTTTT.

The chain links TRBV29-1 to TRBJ2-2; 8 bases are a match to TRBD1. V shed 2 bases and J 6 bases; nucleotides not matched to a gene: 11. The CDR3 sequence is 16 residues long. Germline V gives CDR1 SQVTM, CDR2 ANQGSEA. The CDR3 nucleotides read TGCAGCGTTGAATTGGGCGGACAGGGATTGTCCGGGGAGCTGTTTTTT. As protein: CSVELGGQGLSGELFF.

The chain has TRBV6-2 or TRBV6-3 and TRBJ2-5; perhaps TRBD1 as D (5 bases). The germline V gene encodes CDR1 MNHEY and CDR2 SVGEGT. The CDR3 is 15 amino acids. V was pared by 6 bases and J by 5 bases, with 19 bases between. CDR3 bases: TGTGCCAGCAGCCTCAGGGCCCCCCTAGGGGAGACCCAGTACTTC. Encoded protein: CASSLRAPLGETQYF.

Worth noting for this clone: Sequence at one end of the junction differs from germline and may be a read error. V and J are TRBV27 and TRBJ1-1, with D tentatively TRBD1 (6 bases). This CDR3 spans 14 amino acids. In germline, CDR1 is MNHEY, CDR2 SMNVEV (reference sequence). CDR3 residues: CASSQTGLRTAAFF. The CDR3 DNA follows: TGTGCCAGCAGTCAGACAGGACTTCGTACTGCAGCTTTCTTT.

This rearrangement joins TRBV6-6 to TRBJ1-2; D may be TRBD1 (5 bases). The CDR3 consists of 13 residues. V was clipped by 0 bases and J by 6 bases, with 8 bases between them. Germline V CDR1 and CDR2: MNHNY, SVGAGI (reference sequence). The CDR3 sequence: CASSYSPGDGYTF. The CDR3 DNA is TGTGCCAGCAGTTACTCTCCGGGGGATGGCTACACCTTC.

This clone was picked up one time. As DNA, the CDR3 is TGTGCCAGCAGTCACAGAACGGGAACAGATACGCAGTATTTT. It codes for CASSHRTGTDTQYF. V gene TRBV11-3 combines with J gene TRBJ2-3; D might be TRBD2 (5 bases). Between the trimmed V and J ends, which lost 6 bases and 3 bases, there was a span of 13 bases. Germline V gene data show CDR1 as SGHNT and CDR2 as YENEEA. The CDR3 consists of 14 residues.

V and J are TRBV7-9 and TRBJ2-3; the D is unclear. The V gene lost 5 bases and the J gene lost 8 bases, with 8 bases spanning the gap. Germline CDR1 reads SEHNR; CDR2 reads FQNEAQ (reference sequence). The CDR3 is 11 residues long. The CDR3 DNA follows: TGTGCCAGCAGCCCAGGCGTTACGCAGTATTTT. Translated: CASSPGVTQYF.

In DNA, the CDR3 is TGTGCCAGCAGCGGTAGCGTTCCCTACGAGCAGTACTTC. Translated: CASSGSVPYEQYF. The chain couples TRBV9 to TRBJ2-7, with a possible D match to TRBD2 (5 bases). CDR1 is SGDLS, CDR2 YYNGEE, per germline. The ends were cut back, 3 bases at V and 2 bases at J, with 9 bases in the middle. The CDR3 covers 13 residues.

In its sample, this clone was seen a few times. V and J are TRBV6-5 and TRBJ2-3; a possible D gene is TRBD2 (5 bases). The CDR3 length is 14 residues. Germline assignment: CDR1 MNHEY and CDR2 SVGAGI. V shed 9 bases and J shed 0 bases, with 13 bases lying between them. The CDR3 protein is CASRTGISTDTQYF. CDR3 nucleotide sequence: TGTGCCAGTAGGACTGGCATCAGCACAGATACGCAGTATTTT.

The V gene is TRBV5-1, the J gene TRBJ2-1; D gene uncertain. The V and J ends lost 0 bases and 3 bases respectively, with 10 bases between them. This CDR3 region has 15 residues. Germline V lookup: CDR1 SGHRS, CDR2 YFSETQ. The CDR3 here is CASSLAGASYNEQFF. The CDR3 DNA follows: TGCGCCAGCAGCTTGGCCGGAGCGAGCTACAATGAGCAGTTCTTC.

The gene calls are TRBV5-6 and TRBJ1-2; D uncertain. The germline gives CDR1 SGHDT, CDR2 YYEEEE. The CDR3 loop spans 14 amino acids. The germline V and J ends were trimmed by 0 bases and 2 bases, with 8 bases remaining between them. The CDR3 sequence: CASSLVRGNYGYTF. DNA of the CDR3: TGTGCCAGCAGCTTGGTCAGAGGAAACTATGGCTACACCTTC.